Listed below are T cell receptor beta chains from one sample, sequenced in a study of CD8 T cells in Susac syndrome. TCRdb reprocessed the immunoSEQ multiplex PCR reads via MiXCR and lists one record per CDR3 protein. The table includes about 210,000 distinct CDR3 sequences, 90% to 95% detected once. Sample: CD4+ T cells from PBMCs. The receptors derive from a human donor in good health. Both conserved end residues are part of each CDR3. A D gene is named only where the DNA matches it firmly. The size entry is marked missing in some rows and otherwise reads once, few, many or a size class.

>TRBJ2-3|NA|TRBV18|TRBD2
CASSLRGDTDTQYF
TGTGCCAGCTCACTTCGGGGGGACACAGATACGCAGTATTTT
>TRBJ1-6|NA|TRBV7-9|NA
CASSLGAGLSPLHF
TGTGCCAGCAGCTTAGGGGCAGGGCTTTCACCCCTCCACTTT
>TRBJ1-1|NA|TRBV7-9|TRBD1
CASSPGTGIMNTEAFF
TGTGCCAGCAGCCCCGGGACAGGGATAATGAACACTGAAGCTTTCTTT
>TRBJ1-6|NA|TRBV3-1|NA
CASRPMWGGNSPLHF
TGTGCCAGCAGGCCGATGTGGGGCGGAAATTCACCCCTCCACTTT
>TRBJ2-1|NA|TRBV20-1|TRBD2
CSAPTRTSSHEQFF
TGCAGTGCTCCAACGAGGACTAGCTCCCATGAGCAGTTCTTC
>TRBJ2-1|NA|TRBV20-1|TRBD2
CSARGLAGVQVEQFF
TGCAGTGCTAGGGGACTAGCGGGAGTTCAGGTTGAGCAGTTCTTC
>TRBJ2-7|NA|TRBV3-1|NA
CASSRPPFNQQYF
TGTGCCAGCAGCCGACCACCATTCAACCAGCAGTACTTC
>TRBJ2-6|NA|TRBV19|NA
CASSPWDRSSGANVLTF
TGTGCCAGTAGTCCCTGGGACCGATCCTCTGGGGCCAACGTCCTGACTTTC
>TRBJ2-3|NA|TRBV20-1|NA
CSARDDRRGTDTQYF
TGCAGTGCTAGAGATGACCGGAGGGGCACAGATACGCAGTATTTT
>TRBJ2-5|NA|TRBV28|TRBD1
CASSSSRDRGRETQYF
TGTGCCAGCAGTTCGAGCCGGGACAGGGGGCGGGAGACCCAGTACTTC
>TRBJ2-1|NA|TRBV12-3/TRBV12-4|TRBD2
CASRASGRDNEQFF
TGTGCCAGCAGGGCTAGCGGGAGGGACAATGAGCAGTTCTTC
>TRBJ1-5|NA|TRBV19|NA
CASSRGTRGMMGNQPQHF
TGTGCCAGTAGTAGGGGGACCCGCGGGATGATGGGCAATCAGCCCCAGCATTTT
>TRBJ2-7|NA|TRBV5-1|NA
CASSLAETPAYEQYF
TGCGCCAGCAGCTTGGCCGAGACACCAGCATACGAGCAGTACTTC
>TRBJ2-2|once|TRBV28|TRBD2
CASSRSGSLRGELFF
TGTGCCAGCAGTCGTAGCGGGAGTTTACGGGGGGAGCTGTTTTTT
>TRBJ2-5|NA|TRBV5-1|NA
CASSLGTETQYF
TGCGCCAGCAGCTTGGGAACCGAGACCCAGTACTTC
>TRBJ1-1|NA|TRBV9|NA
CASSATPNTEAFF
TGTGCCAGCAGTGCGACACCGAACACTGAAGCTTTCTTT
>TRBJ1-5|NA|TRBV2|NA
CASSEELGVQPQHF
TGTGCCAGCAGTGAAGAGCTGGGGGTCCAGCCCCAGCATTTT
>TRBJ2-5|NA|TRBV29-1|NA
CSVVMTGQETQYF
TGCAGCGTAGTGATGACAGGTCAAGAGACCCAGTACTTC
>TRBJ1-1|NA|TRBV6-5|TRBD1
CASSYGTEDTEAFF
TGTGCCAGCAGTTACGGGACAGAGGACACTGAAGCTTTCTTT
>TRBJ2-1|NA|TRBV7-7|TRBD2
CASSQTSKSYNEQFF
TGTGCTAGCAGCCAGACTAGCAAGAGTTACAATGAGCAGTTCTTC
>TRBJ1-5|NA|TRBV15|NA
CATSRDAREGQPQHF
TGTGCCACCAGCAGAGATGCCAGGGAGGGTCAGCCCCAGCATTTT
>TRBJ2-1|NA|TRBV29-1|NA
CSVGRDNEQFF
TGCAGCGTTGGGAGGGACAATGAGCAGTTCTTC
>TRBJ1-2|once|TRBV30|NA
CAWSASVGYTF
TGTGCCTGGAGTGCATCCGTGGGCTACACCTTC
>TRBJ1-2|NA|TRBV20-1|TRBD1
CSAWDREGYGYTF
TGCAGTGCTTGGGACAGGGAGGGGTATGGCTACACCTTC
>TRBJ1-1|NA|TRBV6-6|TRBD1
CASSLRTGEAFF
TGTGCCAGCAGTCTCCGGACAGGTGAAGCTTTCTTT
>TRBJ2-3|NA|TRBV4-2|TRBD2
CASSQGLAPDTQYF
TGTGCCAGCAGCCAAGGACTAGCTCCAGATACGCAGTATTTT
>TRBJ2-3|NA|TRBV6-5|NA
CASSLGRGVTDTQYF
TGTGCCAGCAGCCTTGGCCGGGGAGTCACAGATACGCAGTATTTT
>TRBJ2-2|NA|TRBV20-1|NA
CSARSAEWTGELFF
TGCAGTGCTCGTTCGGCGGAGTGGACCGGGGAGCTGTTTTTT
>TRBJ2-1|once|TRBV7-6|NA
CASSPRQRRNEQFF
TGTGCCAGCAGCCCCCGCCAGCGTAGGAATGAGCAGTTCTTC
>TRBJ2-3|NA|TRBV5-1|NA
CASSFTGDTDTQYF
TGCGCCAGCAGCTTCACGGGAGACACAGATACGCAGTATTTT
>TRBJ1-5|NA|TRBV2|NA
CASTWQGADQPQHF
TGTGCCAGCACTTGGCAGGGCGCCGATCAGCCCCAGCATTTT
>TRBJ1-1|NA|TRBV25-1|NA
CASSGPQGFGHYTEAFF
TGTGCCAGCAGTGGTCCCCAGGGGTTTGGCCATTACACTGAAGCTTTCTTT
>TRBJ2-7|NA|TRBV29-1|NA
CSVEYSYEQYF
TGCAGCGTCGAGTACTCCTACGAGCAGTACTTC